The rows below give T cell receptor beta chains drawn from one sample of a study of PD-1 blockade in mismatch repair-deficient tumors. Repertoires were generated with immunoSEQ multiplex PCR, while TCRdb's copy carries only in-frame clones and drops some. The sample has 56,000 or so clones, roughly 80% seen once. Sample: peripheral blood, taken 20 weeks after starting pembrolizumab. The source of these receptors is an adult with mismatch repair-deficient cancer. The CDR3 runs from the conserved cysteine through the conserved F or W. Fields, in order: V gene, J gene, CDR3 length, CDR3 protein.

TRBV19	TRBJ1-1	13	CASSVGGGTEAFF
TRBV7-9	TRBJ2-7	18	CASSLAWRQGASSYEQYF
TRBV14	TRBJ2-1	18	CASSQDIFGDRDSGEQFF
TRBV10-3	TRBJ1-1	12	CAIMSASSEAFF
TRBV4-1	TRBJ2-7	14	CASRQNAGQHEQYF
TRBV6-6	TRBJ2-2	12	CAAGRRTGELFF
TRBV6-4	TRBJ2-3	15	CASSVTSGSADTQYF
TRBV4-3	TRBJ1-4	15	CASSQDGRTNEKLFF
TRBV18	TRBJ1-1	16	CASSHLSGARDDEAFF
TRBV6-4	TRBJ2-1	16	CASSLDGTSGLNEQFF
TRBV6-5	TRBJ1-5	14	CASSYSGANQPQHF
TRBV5-1	TRBJ2-1	17	CASSNLDRGRLAGEQFF
TRBV30	TRBJ1-2	13	CAWSGDENYGYTF
TRBV27	TRBJ2-7	19	CASSPLRAGRRERPYEQYF
TRBV6-6	TRBJ1-1	12	CASSHDSPEAFF
TRBV7-3	TRBJ2-3	16	CASSPGPSSGTDTQYF
TRBV9	TRBJ2-1	12	CASSVVHNEQFF
TRBV5-8	TRBJ2-3	15	CASSHRDRRADTQYF
TRBV9	TRBJ1-2	17	CASSEGKQGGRSAGYTF
TRBV5-6	TRBJ2-2	16	CASSLVRDRLTGELFF
TRBV7-2	TRBJ2-2	16	CASTLSSAPGGGELFF
TRBV7-2	TRBJ2-7	14	CASSWDRGSYEQYF
TRBV6-6	TRBJ2-7	16	CASSYSGTSGTGEQYF
TRBV19	TRBJ1-1	13	CASSPGVNTEAFF
TRBV30	TRBJ1-5	14	CAWTTGGAKKPQHF
TRBV2	TRBJ1-2	13	CASSVGPIGGYTF
TRBV19	TRBJ1-5	14	CASSRRGSHQPQHF
TRBV4-3	TRBJ1-5	13	CASSQGANQPQHF
TRBV9	TRBJ2-3	16	CASSSGLAEITDTQYF
TRBV27	TRBJ1-1	14	CASSFSTGRSEAFF
TRBV11-2	TRBJ2-3	15	CASRQGAASGGTQYF
TRBV14	TRBJ2-3	15	CASRGFSSSTDTQYF
TRBV7-3	TRBJ2-1	14	CASSPGGSYNEQFF
TRBV6-5	TRBJ2-7	13	CASSYSNSYEQYF
TRBV6-5	TRBJ1-1	14	CASSYSAGGNEAFF
TRBV2	TRBJ2-7	14	CAEARGLGINEQYF
TRBV7-9	TRBJ2-3	13	CASSLGRDGTQYF
TRBV27	TRBJ2-1	15	CASSSRLAGVDEQFF
TRBV6-4	TRBJ2-3	14	CASVLAWGPDTQYF
TRBV7-9	TRBJ1-5	12	CASSLINQPQHF
TRBV19	TRBJ1-1	14	CASSIGGAQTEAFF
TRBV14	TRBJ1-2	13	CASSQVDSRGYTF
TRBV18	TRBJ2-1	16	CASSLGIGQGYNEQFF
TRBV21-1	TRBJ2-3	13	CASSTQTGATQYF
TRBV19	TRBJ2-2	14	CASSIPQWTGELFF